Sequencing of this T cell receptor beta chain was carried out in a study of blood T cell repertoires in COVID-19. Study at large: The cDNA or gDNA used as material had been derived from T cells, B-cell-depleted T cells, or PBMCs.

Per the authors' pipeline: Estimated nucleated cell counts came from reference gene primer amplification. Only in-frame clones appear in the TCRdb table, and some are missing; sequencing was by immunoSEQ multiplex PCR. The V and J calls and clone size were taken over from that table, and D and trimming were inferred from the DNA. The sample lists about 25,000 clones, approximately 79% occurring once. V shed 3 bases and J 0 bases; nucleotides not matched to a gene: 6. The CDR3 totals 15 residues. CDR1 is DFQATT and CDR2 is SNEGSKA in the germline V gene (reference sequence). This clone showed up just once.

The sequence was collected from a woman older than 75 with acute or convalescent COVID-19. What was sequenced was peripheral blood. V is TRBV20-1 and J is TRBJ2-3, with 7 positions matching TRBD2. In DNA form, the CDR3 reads TGCAGTGCTAGTTCGGGTAGCGGGAGCACAGATACGCAGTATTTT. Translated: CSASSGSGSTDTQYF.